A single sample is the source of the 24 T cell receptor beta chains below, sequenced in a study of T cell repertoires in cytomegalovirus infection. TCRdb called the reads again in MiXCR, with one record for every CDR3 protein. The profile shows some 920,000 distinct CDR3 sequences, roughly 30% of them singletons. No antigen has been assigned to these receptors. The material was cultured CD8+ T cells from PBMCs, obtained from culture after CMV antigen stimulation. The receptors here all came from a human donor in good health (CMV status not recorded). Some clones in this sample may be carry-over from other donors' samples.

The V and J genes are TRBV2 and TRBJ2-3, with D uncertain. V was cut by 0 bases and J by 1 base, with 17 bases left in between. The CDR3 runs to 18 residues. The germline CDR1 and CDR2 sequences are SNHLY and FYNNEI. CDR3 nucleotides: TGTGCCAGCAGTGAAGCGGGTTTCGCGCAAATGGGCACAGATACGCAGTATTTT. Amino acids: CASSEAGFAQMGTDTQYF.

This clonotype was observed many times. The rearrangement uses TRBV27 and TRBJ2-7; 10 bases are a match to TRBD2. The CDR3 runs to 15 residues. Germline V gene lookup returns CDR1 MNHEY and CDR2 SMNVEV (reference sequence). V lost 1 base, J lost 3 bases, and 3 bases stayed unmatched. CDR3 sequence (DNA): TGTGCCAGCAGTTTATTGGCTAGCGGGAGCTACGAGCAGTACTTC. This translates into CASSLLASGSYEQYF.

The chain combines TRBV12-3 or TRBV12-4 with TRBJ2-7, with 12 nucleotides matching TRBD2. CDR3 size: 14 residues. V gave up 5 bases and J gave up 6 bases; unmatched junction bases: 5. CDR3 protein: CASSLLAGGREQYF. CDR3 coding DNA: TGTGCCAGCAGTCTTCTAGCGGGGGGGCGCGAGCAGTACTTC.

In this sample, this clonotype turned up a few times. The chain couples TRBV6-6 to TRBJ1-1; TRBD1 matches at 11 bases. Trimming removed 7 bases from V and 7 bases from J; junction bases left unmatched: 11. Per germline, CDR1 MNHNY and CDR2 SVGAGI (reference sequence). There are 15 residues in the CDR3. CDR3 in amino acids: CASKGDRGYLGEAFF. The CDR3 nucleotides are TGTGCCAGCAAGGGGGACAGGGGGTATTTGGGTGAAGCTTTCTTT.

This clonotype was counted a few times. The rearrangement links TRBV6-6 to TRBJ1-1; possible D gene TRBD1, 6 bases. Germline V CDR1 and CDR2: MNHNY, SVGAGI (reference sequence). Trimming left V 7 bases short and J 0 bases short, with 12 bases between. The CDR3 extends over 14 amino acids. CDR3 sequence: CASTLGHLNTEAFF. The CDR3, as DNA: TGTGCCAGCACCCTGGGACACTTGAACACTGAAGCTTTCTTT.

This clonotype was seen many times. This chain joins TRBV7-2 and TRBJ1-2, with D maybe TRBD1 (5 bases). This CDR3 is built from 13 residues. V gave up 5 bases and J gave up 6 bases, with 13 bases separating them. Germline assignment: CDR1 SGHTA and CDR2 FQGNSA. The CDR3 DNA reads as TGTGCCAGCAGCAGAGGGACTTTGGATGGCTACACCTTC. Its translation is CASSRGTLDGYTF.

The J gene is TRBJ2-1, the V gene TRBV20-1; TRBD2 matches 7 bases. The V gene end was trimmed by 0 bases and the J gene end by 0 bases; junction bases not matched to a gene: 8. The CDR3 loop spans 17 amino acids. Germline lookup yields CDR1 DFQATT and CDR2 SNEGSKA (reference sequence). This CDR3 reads CSARDNFGGSSYNEQFF. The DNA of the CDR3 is TGCAGTGCTAGAGATAACTTCGGCGGGAGCTCCTACAATGAGCAGTTCTTC.

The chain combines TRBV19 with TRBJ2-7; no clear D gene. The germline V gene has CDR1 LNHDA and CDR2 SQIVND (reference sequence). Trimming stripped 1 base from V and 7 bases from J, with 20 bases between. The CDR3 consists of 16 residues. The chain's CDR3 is CASSIVALYSYNEQYV. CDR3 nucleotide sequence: TGTGCCAGTAGTATAGTCGCACTGTACTCCTACAATGAGCAGTACGTC.

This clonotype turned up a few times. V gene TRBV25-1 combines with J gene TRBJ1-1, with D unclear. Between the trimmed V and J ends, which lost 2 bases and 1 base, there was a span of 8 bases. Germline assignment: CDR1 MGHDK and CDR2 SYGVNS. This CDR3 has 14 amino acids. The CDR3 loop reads CASSERRANTEAFF. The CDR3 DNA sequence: TGTGCCAGCAGTGAAAGGAGGGCGAACACTGAAGCTTTCTTT.

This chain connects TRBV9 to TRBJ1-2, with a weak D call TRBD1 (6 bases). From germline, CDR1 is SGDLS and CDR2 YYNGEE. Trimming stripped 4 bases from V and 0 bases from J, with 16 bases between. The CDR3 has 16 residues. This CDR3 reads CASSITRDNPNYGYTF. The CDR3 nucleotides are TGTGCCAGCAGCATAACCCGGGACAACCCTAACTATGGCTACACCTTC. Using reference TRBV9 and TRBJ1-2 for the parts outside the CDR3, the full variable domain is DSGVTQTPKHLITATGQRVTLRCSPRSGDLSVYWYQQSLDQGLQFLIQYYNGEERAKGNILERFSAQQFPDLHSELNLSSLELGDSALYFCASSITRDNPNYGYTFGSGTRLTVV.

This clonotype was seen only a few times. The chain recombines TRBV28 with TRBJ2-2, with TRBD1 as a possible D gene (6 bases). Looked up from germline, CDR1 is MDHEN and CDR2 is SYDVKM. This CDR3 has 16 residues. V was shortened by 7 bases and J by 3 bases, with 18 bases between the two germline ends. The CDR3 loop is CASIVAGEFDTGELFF. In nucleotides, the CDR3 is TGTGCCAGCATCGTAGCAGGGGAGTTCGACACCGGGGAGCTGTTTTTT.

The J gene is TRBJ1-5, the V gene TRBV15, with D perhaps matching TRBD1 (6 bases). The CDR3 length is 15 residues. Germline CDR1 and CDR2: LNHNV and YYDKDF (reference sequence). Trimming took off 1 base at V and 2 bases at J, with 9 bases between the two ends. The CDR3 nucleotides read TGTGCCACCAGCAGAGGCAGGGGTGGCAATCAGCCCCAGCATTTT. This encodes CATSRGRGGNQPQHF.

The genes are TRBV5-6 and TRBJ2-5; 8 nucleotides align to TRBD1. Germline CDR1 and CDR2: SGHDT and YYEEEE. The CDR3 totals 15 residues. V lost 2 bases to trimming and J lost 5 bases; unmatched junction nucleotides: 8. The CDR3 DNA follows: TGTGCCAGCAGCTTTCGGGACAGGACCTGGGAGACCCAGTACTTC. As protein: CASSFRDRTWETQYF.

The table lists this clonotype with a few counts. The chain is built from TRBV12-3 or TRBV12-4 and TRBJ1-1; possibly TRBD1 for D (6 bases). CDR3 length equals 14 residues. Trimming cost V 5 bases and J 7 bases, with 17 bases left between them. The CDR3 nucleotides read TGTGCCAGCAGTCAAACAAACAGGGACCTTGAAGCTTTCTTT. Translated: CASSQTNRDLEAFF.

DNA for the CDR3: TGTGCCAGCTCTCTCTGGTCCGGCAATCAGCCCCAGCATTTT. It specifies CASSLWSGNQPQHF. The V call is TRBV6-1, the J call TRBJ1-5, with D hard to call. The CDR3 consists of 14 residues. Per the germline V gene, CDR1 is MNHNS and CDR2 is SASEGT. V gave up 8 bases and J gave up 2 bases, with 13 bases separating them.

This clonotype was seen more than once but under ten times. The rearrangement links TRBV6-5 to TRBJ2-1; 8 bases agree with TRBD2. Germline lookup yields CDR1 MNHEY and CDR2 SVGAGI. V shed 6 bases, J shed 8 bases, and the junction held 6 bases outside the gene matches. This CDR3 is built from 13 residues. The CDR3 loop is CASRSGLAHEQFF. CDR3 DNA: TGTGCCAGCAGGTCCGGACTAGCCCATGAGCAGTTCTTC.

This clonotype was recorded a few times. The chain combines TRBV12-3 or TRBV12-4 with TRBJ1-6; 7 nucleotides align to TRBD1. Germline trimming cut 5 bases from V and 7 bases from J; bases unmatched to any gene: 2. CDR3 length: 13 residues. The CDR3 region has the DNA TGTGCCAGCAGTGCAGGGGGAAATTCACCCCTCCACTTT. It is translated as CASSAGGNSPLHF.

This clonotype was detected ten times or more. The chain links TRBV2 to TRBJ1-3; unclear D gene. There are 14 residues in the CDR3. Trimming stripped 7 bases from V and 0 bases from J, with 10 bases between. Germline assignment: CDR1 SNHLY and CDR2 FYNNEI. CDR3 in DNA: TGTGCCAGCACGGAGACCCGCTCTGGAAACACCATATATTTT. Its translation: CASTETRSGNTIYF.

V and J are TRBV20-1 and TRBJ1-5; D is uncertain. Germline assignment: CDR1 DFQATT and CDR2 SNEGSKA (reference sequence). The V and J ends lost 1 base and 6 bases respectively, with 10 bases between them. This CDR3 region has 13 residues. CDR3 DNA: TGCAGTGCTAGAGCCTTGGGGAGTCAGCCCCAGCATTTT. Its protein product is CSARALGSQPQHF.

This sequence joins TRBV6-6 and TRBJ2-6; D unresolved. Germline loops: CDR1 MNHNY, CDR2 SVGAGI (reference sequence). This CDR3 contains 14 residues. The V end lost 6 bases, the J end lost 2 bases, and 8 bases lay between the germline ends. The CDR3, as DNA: TGTGCCAGCAGCCCGTTCCCTGGGGCCAACGTCCTGACTTTC. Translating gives CASSPFPGANVLTF.

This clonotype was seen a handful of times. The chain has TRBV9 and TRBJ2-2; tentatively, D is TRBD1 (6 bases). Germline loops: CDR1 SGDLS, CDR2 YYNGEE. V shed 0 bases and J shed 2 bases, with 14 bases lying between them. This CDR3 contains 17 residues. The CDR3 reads CASSVVKAGVNTGELFF. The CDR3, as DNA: TGTGCCAGCAGCGTAGTGAAGGCAGGGGTTAACACCGGGGAGCTGTTTTTT.

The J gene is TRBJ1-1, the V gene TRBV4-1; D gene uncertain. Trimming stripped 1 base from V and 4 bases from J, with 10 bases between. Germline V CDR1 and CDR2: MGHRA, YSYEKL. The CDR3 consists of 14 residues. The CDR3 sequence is CASSQGLGGTEAFF. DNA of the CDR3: TGCGCCAGCAGCCAAGGGTTGGGAGGCACTGAAGCTTTCTTT.

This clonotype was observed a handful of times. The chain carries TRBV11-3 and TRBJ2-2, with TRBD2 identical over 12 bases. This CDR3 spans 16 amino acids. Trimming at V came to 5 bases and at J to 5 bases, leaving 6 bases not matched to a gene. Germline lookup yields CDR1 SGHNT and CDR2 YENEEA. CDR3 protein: CASSRPTSGGTGELFF. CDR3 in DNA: TGTGCCAGCAGCCGGCCGACTAGCGGGGGAACCGGGGAGCTGTTTTTT.

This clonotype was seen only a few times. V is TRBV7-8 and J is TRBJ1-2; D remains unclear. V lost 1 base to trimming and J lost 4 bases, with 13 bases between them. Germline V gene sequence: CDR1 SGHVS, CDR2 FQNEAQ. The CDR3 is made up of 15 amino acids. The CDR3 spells CASSLVISSTYGYTF. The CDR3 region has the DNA TGTGCCAGCAGCTTAGTGATCAGCTCGACCTATGGCTACACCTTC.